The T cell receptor beta chain described here comes from a study of human T cells and chemical hapten exposure. Whole-study results and caveats: Having alopecia, donors may respond immunologically unlike healthy people. Counts of TCRs above 1 in 1000 frequency stayed unchanged with DPC sensitization.

This clonotype was recorded many times. Its specificity is unknown. Time point given: patch test 1, 2 weeks after DPC sensitization. The treatment is: therapeutic diphenylcyclopropenone sensitization with weekly scalp DPC. One entry per CDR3 protein, called by TCRdb with MiXCR from the RACE reads. Of tens of thousands of distinct CDR3 sequences in the sample, around 10% were seen once. Germline V lookup: CDR1 MNHNY, CDR2 SVGAGI (reference sequence). Trimming took 2 bases from V and 9 from J, leaving 17 bases between them. This CDR3 has 15 amino acids. The receptor's source is a woman in her fifties or sixties with alopecia areata. Some clones in this sample may be carry-over from other donors' samples. The sequences come from whole blood, collected in connection with sensitization to the hapten diphenylcyclopropenone (DPC). The chain couples TRBV6-6 to TRBJ2-1; possible D gene TRBD1, 6 bases. CDR3 DNA: TGTGCCAGCAGTTACGGTTCGGGGACATTAGGTGAGCAGTTCTTC. It yields the protein CASSYGSGTLGEQFF.